The clone carrying this T cell receptor beta chain has a count of ten or more. The antigen is undetermined. The data stem from a study of T cells in Graves' hyperthyroidism and ophthalmopathy. From roughly 10 ml of fresh peripheral blood, PBMCs were isolated. Study-wide results and caveats: Blood also held most thyroid clonotypes expanded beyond 0.001.

Germline values: CDR1 LGHNT, CDR2 FRNRAP. V lost 0 bases to trimming and J lost 6 bases, with 14 bases between them. The CDR3 sequence is 16 residues long. The CDR3 regions of TCR beta were amplified from RNA transcripts. Carried out on the TCR CDR3, a first-round RT-PCR used the HTBI primer set. MiXCR, applied by TCRdb to the multiplex PCR reads, yields one record per CDR3 protein. The sample carries about 290,000 distinct CDR3 sequences, roughly 13% recorded once. The clonotype was recovered from a woman between 35 and 50 years old with Graves' hyperthyroidism. The chain employs TRBV12-5 and TRBJ1-4; D might be TRBD1 (5 bases). Sequenced sample: blood. Written as DNA, the CDR3 is TGTGCTAGTGGTTTGGTACTGGGGGGAGGCGATGAAAAACTGTTTTTT. It specifies CASGLVLGGGDEKLFF.